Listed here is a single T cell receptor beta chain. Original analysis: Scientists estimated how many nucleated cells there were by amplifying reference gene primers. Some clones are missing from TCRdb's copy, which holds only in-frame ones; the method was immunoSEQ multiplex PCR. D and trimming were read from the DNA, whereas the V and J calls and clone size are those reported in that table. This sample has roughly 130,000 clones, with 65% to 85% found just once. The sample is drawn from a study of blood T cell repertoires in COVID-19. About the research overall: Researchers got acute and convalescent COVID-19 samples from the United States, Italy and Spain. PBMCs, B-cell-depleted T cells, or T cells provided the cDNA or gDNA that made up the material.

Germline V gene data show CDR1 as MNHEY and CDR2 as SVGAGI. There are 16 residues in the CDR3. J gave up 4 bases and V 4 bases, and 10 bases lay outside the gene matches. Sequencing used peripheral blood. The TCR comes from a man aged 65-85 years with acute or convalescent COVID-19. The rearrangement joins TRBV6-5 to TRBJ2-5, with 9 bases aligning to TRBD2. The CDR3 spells CASSSFGGAGGETQYF. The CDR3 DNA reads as TGTGCCAGCAGTTCCTTCGGGGGAGCGGGGGGAGAGACCCAGTACTTC.